These 26 T cell receptor beta chains originate from one sample sequenced in a study of CD8+ T cells in alopecia areata. RNA was isolated and reverse transcribed to cDNA, the sequencing template. Method: immunoSEQ multiplex PCR; TCRdb's copy keeps in-frame clones and lacks some. The data show some 110,000 clones, with roughly 60% seen just once and 25% to 35% held by the top ten. Indicated treatment: oral pan-JAK inhibitor, 5-10 mg twice daily. The material was CD8+ T cells sorted from blood, obtained at week 4, from a patient treated with tofacitinib. The receptors here all came from a human donor with alopecia areata.

The chain carries TRBV9 and TRBJ2-1; D might be TRBD2 (5 bases). V dropped 0 bases and J dropped 7 bases, with 11 bases sitting between them. CDR3 length: 14 amino acids. In germline, CDR1 is SGDLS, CDR2 YYNGEE. The CDR3 here is CASSVGASLNEQFF. The CDR3 coding sequence is TGTGCCAGCAGCGTAGGCGCTAGCCTTAATGAGCAGTTCTTC.

The chain joins TRBV30 to TRBJ2-2; D is unresolved. CDR1 GTSNPN and CDR2 SVGIG come from the germline V gene (reference sequence). This CDR3 is built from 14 residues. The CDR3 here is CGLEIPSNTGELFF. In nucleotides, the CDR3 is TGTGGCCTTGAAATCCCTTCGAACACCGGGGAGCTGTTTTTT.

The V gene is TRBV7-9, the J gene TRBJ2-2; 9 nucleotides agree with TRBD2. Germline-derived CDR1 and CDR2 are SEHNR and FQNEAQ (reference sequence). V lost 5 bases and J lost 7; bases outside the gene matches: 8. This CDR3 contains 15 residues. This CDR3 reads CASSQRTSDNGELFF. CDR3 DNA sequence: TGTGCCAGCAGCCAACGGACTAGCGACAACGGGGAGCTGTTTTTT. The full variable domain, with the rest looked up from reference TRBV7-9 and TRBJ2-2, is DTGVSQNPRHKITKRGQNVTFRCDPISEHNRLYWYRQTLGQGPEFLTYFQNEAQLEKSRLLSDRFSAERPKGSFSTLEIQRTEQGDSAMYLCASSQRTSDNGELFFGEGSRLTVL.

This chain uses TRBV7-9 with TRBJ2-1, with D possibly being TRBD1 (5 bases). Germline V CDR1 and CDR2: SEHNR, FQNEAQ (reference sequence). This CDR3 is built from 15 residues. V lost 5 bases, J lost 0 bases, and 11 bases lay in between. The CDR3 sequence is CASSPRVLSYNEQFF. In nucleotides, the CDR3 is TGTGCCAGCAGCCCCAGGGTTCTCTCCTACAATGAGCAGTTCTTC.

The CDR3 loop is CASSVGGSGFGYGYTF. CDR3 DNA: TGTGCCAGCAGCGTAGGGGGATCAGGGTTCGGCTATGGCTACACCTTC. This chain links TRBV9 with TRBJ1-2; possibly TRBD1 for D (5 bases). This CDR3 comprises 16 residues. Germline loops: CDR1 SGDLS, CDR2 YYNGEE. With 0 bases removed from V and 4 bases from J, the gap between germline ends came to 16 bases.

This clone appeared a few times. This chain joins TRBV15 and TRBJ2-1; D may match TRBD1 or TRBD2 (5 bases each). Germline lookup yields CDR1 LNHNV and CDR2 YYDKDF (reference sequence). CDR3 size: 13 residues. The V and J ends lost 8 bases and 0 bases respectively, with 8 bases between them. CDR3 in amino acids: CATWDLSYNEQFF. The CDR3 DNA sequence: TGTGCCACCTGGGACCTCTCCTACAATGAGCAGTTCTTC.

A few counts support this clone. This chain uses TRBV28 with TRBJ2-7; TRBD1 matches at 7 bases. Germline V gene sequence: CDR1 MDHEN, CDR2 SYDVKM. The length of the CDR3 is 15 residues. V dropped 6 bases and J dropped 7; count of bases not matched to a gene: 15. The CDR3 sequence is CASSGLRDRIGEQYF. In DNA form, the CDR3 reads TGTGCCAGCAGCGGCCTCCGGGACAGAATAGGGGAGCAGTACTTC.

This clone was observed a handful of times. This chain links TRBV15 with TRBJ2-5; D not resolved. Trimming cost V 5 bases and J 4 bases, with 5 bases left between them. CDR3 length: 11 amino acids. The germline V gene has CDR1 LNHNV and CDR2 YYDKDF (reference sequence). CDR3 in DNA: TGTGCCACCAGCGTGGGAGAGACCCAGTACTTC. Translated, it gives CATSVGETQYF.

The rearrangement links TRBV9 to TRBJ1-6, with 11 bases aligning to TRBD1. V shed 0 bases, J shed 7 bases, and the junction held 0 bases outside the gene matches. This CDR3 has 15 residues. The germline gives CDR1 SGDLS, CDR2 YYNGEE. Here the CDR3 reads CASSVGTGGNSPLHF. The CDR3 DNA sequence: TGTGCCAGCAGCGTAGGGACAGGGGGCAATTCACCCCTCCACTTT.

This chain connects TRBV2 to TRBJ1-6; perhaps TRBD1 as D (6 bases). CDR1 SNHLY and CDR2 FYNNEI come from the germline V gene. The CDR3 has 13 residues. Deletions cut 6 bases from V and 6 bases from J, with 9 bases between. Here the CDR3 DNA reads TGTGCCAGCAGCGGGACACTTAATTCACCCCTCCACTTT. Its protein is CASSGTLNSPLHF.

The rearrangement links TRBV7-2 to TRBJ2-4, with D perhaps matching TRBD2 (5 bases). V lost 3 bases to trimming and J lost 7 bases, with 7 bases between them. CDR3 size: 12 residues. CDR1 SGHTA and CDR2 FQGNSA come from the germline V gene. The CDR3 region is CASSLEENIQYF. CDR3 DNA: TGTGCCAGCAGCTTGGAGGAGAACATTCAGTACTTC.

The V call is TRBV7-9, the J call TRBJ1-6; 7 nucleotides match TRBD1. CDR3 length equals 14 residues. Germline lookup yields CDR1 SEHNR and CDR2 FQNEAQ (reference sequence). V was clipped by 2 bases and J by 7 bases; unmatched bases: 2. The CDR3 spells CASSLIQGNSPLHF. For the CDR3, the DNA is TGTGCCAGCAGCTTAATACAGGGGAATTCACCCCTCCACTTT.

A few counts support this clone. This rearrangement joins TRBV30 to TRBJ2-3; TRBD1 matches 9 bases. After removal of 2 bases from V and 7 bases from J, the junction contained 7 bases not matched to a gene. Looked up from germline, CDR1 is GTSNPN and CDR2 is SVGIG (reference sequence). The CDR3 consists of 14 residues. CDR3: CAWSTGTGPNTQYF. CDR3 bases: TGTGCCTGGAGTACCGGGACAGGGCCGAATACGCAGTATTTT.

Of note for this clone: The sample has other DNA sequences that encode this CDR3 too. The chain couples TRBV30 to TRBJ2-7, with 9 bases that match TRBD2. The germline CDR1 and CDR2 sequences are GTSNPN and SVGIG (reference sequence). The CDR3 consists of 13 residues. V was pared by 0 bases and J by 3 bases, with 0 bases of the junction left unmatched. The chain's CDR3 is CAWSVAGGYEQYF. The CDR3 DNA follows: TGTGCCTGGAGTGTAGCGGGAGGCTACGAGCAGTACTTC.

This chain connects TRBV23-1 to TRBJ1-2, with 7 bases identical to TRBD1. TRBV23-1 is marked as an open reading frame, function uncertain. V shed 0 bases, J shed 5 bases, and the junction held 12 bases outside the gene matches. CDR3 length equals 17 residues. This CDR3 is CASSQSWRQGDGYGYTF. CDR3 DNA sequence: TGCGCCAGCAGTCAATCGTGGCGACAGGGCGATGGTTATGGCTACACCTTC.

This chain links TRBV29-1 with TRBJ2-4; D remains unclear. Germline loops: CDR1 SQVTM, CDR2 ANQGSEA. Trimming removed 5 bases from V and 7 bases from J, with 15 bases in between. The CDR3 has 13 residues. CDR3 sequence reads: CSVKVPEGNIQYF. DNA of the CDR3: TGCAGCGTTAAGGTACCCGAAGGGAACATTCAGTACTTC.

The CDR3 spells CASSQGQLSEQYF. The CDR3 coding sequence is TGTGCCAGCAGCCAAGGGCAACTTTCCGAGCAGTACTTC. This chain joins TRBV14 and TRBJ2-7; D remains unclear. V was cut by 1 base and J by 6 bases, with 10 bases left in between. Germline V gives CDR1 SGHDN, CDR2 FVKESK. The CDR3 is made up of 13 amino acids. Full variable domain (rest looked up from reference TRBV14 and TRBJ2-7): EAGVTQFPSHSVIEKGQTVTLRCDPISGHDNLYWYRRVMGKEIKFLLHFVKESKQDESGMPNNRFLAERTGGTYSTLKVQPAELEDSGVYFCASSQGQLSEQYFGPGTRLTVT.

This chain uses TRBV5-1 with TRBJ2-1; D gene ambiguous. V was pared by 4 bases and J by 12 bases, with 14 bases between. Germline assignment: CDR1 SGHRS and CDR2 YFSETQ. This CDR3 contains 12 residues. The CDR3 DNA reads TGCGCCAGCAGCAGGCCGGGCCTTCGGCAGTTCTTC. Encoded protein: CASSRPGLRQFF. The complete variable domain, with remaining parts taken from reference TRBV5-1 and TRBJ2-1, reads KAGVTQTPRYLIKTRGQQVTLSCSPISGHRSVSWYQQTPGQGLQFLFEYFSETQRNKGNFPGRFSGRQFSNSRSEMNVSTLELGDSALYLCASSRPGLRQFFGPGTRLTVL.

The chain links TRBV27 to TRBJ1-5; D unresolved. Trimming cost V 3 bases and J 5 bases, with 8 bases left between them. This CDR3 is 13 amino acids long. Looked up from germline, CDR1 is MNHEY and CDR2 is SMNVEV (reference sequence). The CDR3 protein is CASSFGFDQPQHF. The CDR3 DNA sequence: TGTGCCAGCAGTTTTGGATTTGATCAGCCCCAGCATTTT.

This clone was detected only a few times. The chain links TRBV29-1 to TRBJ2-7; tentative D call: TRBD1 (5 bases). Germline CDR1 SQVTM, CDR2 ANQGSEA. Trimming stripped 0 bases from V and 0 bases from J, with 18 bases between. The CDR3 is 17 amino acids. The CDR3 DNA reads TGCAGCGTTGAAGAGACGACGTTAGGGGCAGGCTCCTACGAGCAGTACTTC. It yields the protein CSVEETTLGAGSYEQYF.

This chain links TRBV11-2 with TRBJ2-7; TRBD1 is a possible D gene (6 bases). Germline V lookup: CDR1 SGHAT, CDR2 FQNNGV. The CDR3 totals 14 residues. V lost 1 base and J lost 4, with 11 bases in between. CDR3 protein: CASSLGGTPYEQYF. CDR3 DNA: TGTGCCAGCAGCTTAGGGGGGACACCGTACGAGCAGTACTTC.

This clone has a handful of counts. The rearrangement uses TRBV30 and TRBJ2-1; 11 bases align to TRBD2. V was pared by 4 bases and J by 4 bases, with 3 bases of the junction left unmatched. Germline CDR1 is GTSNPN and CDR2 is SVGIG (reference sequence). This CDR3 contains 14 residues. The CDR3 sequence is CAWKASGRYNEQFF. The CDR3 DNA reads TGTGCCTGGAAGGCTAGCGGGAGGTACAATGAGCAGTTCTTC.

This clone has just a few counts. The V call is TRBV30, the J call TRBJ2-3, with a weak D call TRBD2 (5 bases). Trimming removed 2 bases from V and 3 bases from J, with 12 bases in between. The CDR3 consists of 14 residues. The germline V gene has CDR1 GTSNPN and CDR2 SVGIG (reference sequence). This CDR3 reads CAWSTGSGTDTQYF. CDR3 DNA sequence: TGTGCCTGGAGTACGGGGAGTGGAACAGATACGCAGTATTTT.

The chain couples TRBV9 to TRBJ2-1; 8 bases agree with TRBD1. CDR1 and CDR2 from the germline V gene are SGDLS and YYNGEE. This CDR3 has 12 amino acids. The trim removed 7 bases at V and 5 bases at J, leaving 2 bases unmatched. The CDR3 is CASGDRHNEQFF. The DNA of the CDR3 is TGTGCCAGCGGGGACAGGCACAATGAGCAGTTCTTC. The full variable domain, its missing parts supplied by reference TRBV9 and TRBJ2-1, is DSGVTQTPKHLITATGQRVTLRCSPRSGDLSVYWYQQSLDQGLQFLIQYYNGEERAKGNILERFSAQQFPDLHSELNLSSLELGDSALYFCASGDRHNEQFFGPGTRLTVL.

V gene TRBV12-5 combines with J gene TRBJ2-5, with TRBD2 identical over 10 bases. Trimming removed 7 bases from V and 5 bases from J; junction bases left unmatched: 13. This CDR3 contains 16 residues. Germline values: CDR1 LGHNT, CDR2 FRNRAP. CDR3 sequence: CASALILAGVGETQYF. CDR3 DNA sequence: TGTGCTAGTGCCCTCATTCTAGCGGGGGTTGGGGAGACCCAGTACTTC. The variable domain in full, completed from reference TRBV12-5 and TRBJ2-5, reads DARVTQTPRHKVTEMGQEVTMRCQPILGHNTVFWYRQTMMQGLELLAYFRNRAPLDDSGMPKDRFSAEMPDATLATLKIQPSEPRDSAVYFCASALILAGVGETQYFGPGTRLLVL.

Only a few counts were recorded for this clone. This chain joins TRBV15 and TRBJ1-5; unclear D gene. The germline gives CDR1 LNHNV, CDR2 YYDKDF (reference sequence). The CDR3 spans 12 residues. Trimming removed 4 bases from V and 5 bases from J, with 6 bases in between. CDR3 DNA sequence: TGTGCCACCAGCACGGGAGATCAGCCCCAGCATTTT. Amino acids: CATSTGDQPQHF.